The next 12 T cell receptor beta chains were all read from a single sample in a study of glioma-infiltrating T cells after dendritic cell vaccination. TCRdb's copy holds only in-frame clones and misses some; the assay was immunoSEQ multiplex PCR. The table records about 92,000 clones, 85% to 90% of them present only once. The sequences come from blood, collected before dendritic cell vaccination. Receptors originate from a human donor with glioblastoma.

The chain links TRBV19 to TRBJ1-1; perhaps TRBD1 as D (5 bases). Trimming cost V 5 bases and J 0 bases, with 13 bases left between them. The CDR3 runs 15 residues. Germline V gene lookup returns CDR1 LNHDA and CDR2 SQIVND (reference sequence). The CDR3: CASSQQEYMNTEAFF. CDR3 coding DNA: TGTGCCAGTAGTCAACAGGAGTACATGAACACTGAAGCTTTCTTT.

The genes are TRBV7-9 and TRBJ2-3, with 8 positions matching TRBD2. The V gene end was trimmed by 7 bases and the J gene end by 5 bases; junction bases not matched to a gene: 14. CDR1 and CDR2 (germline): SEHNR, FQNEAQ (reference sequence). The CDR3 sequence is 16 residues long. CDR3 DNA sequence: TGTGCCAGCAACGACTGGCGGGGGGCTGGTGGAGATACGCAGTATTTT. Translation: CASNDWRGAGGDTQYF.

This clone has only a few counts. V is TRBV7-2 and J is TRBJ1-1, with unresolved D. Trimming pared 2 bases from V and 1 base from J, leaving 5 bases between. This CDR3 is built from 13 residues. The germline V gene has CDR1 SGHTA and CDR2 FQGNSA. The CDR3 region is CASSLWRNTEAFF. The CDR3 DNA follows: TGTGCCAGCAGCTTATGGAGGAACACTGAAGCTTTCTTT.

Only one count was recorded for this clone. The chain combines TRBV9 with TRBJ2-1; 12 positions agree with TRBD2. Germline V gene lookup returns CDR1 SGDLS and CDR2 YYNGEE. The CDR3 runs 15 residues. V shed 3 bases, J shed 6 bases, and the junction held 4 bases outside the gene matches. DNA of the CDR3: TGTGCCAGCAGCGCCCTAGCGGGGGGGCGCAATGAGCAGTTCTTC. This sequence encodes CASSALAGGRNEQFF.

Only one count was recorded for this clone. The V and J genes are TRBV29-1 and TRBJ2-2; 7 positions agree with TRBD1. Trimming took 4 bases from V and 0 from J; bases not matched to a gene: 8. The V gene's germline CDR1 is SQVTM and CDR2 ANQGSEA. The CDR3 extends over 16 amino acids. CDR3 loop: CSVVNPGGTNTGELFF. The CDR3 region has the DNA TGCAGCGTTGTAAACCCAGGGGGAACGAACACCGGGGAGCTGTTTTTT.

The chain links TRBV19 to TRBJ1-1, with D maybe TRBD1 (6 bases). Deletions cut 6 bases from V and 0 bases from J, with 11 bases between. CDR1 LNHDA and CDR2 SQIVND come from the germline V gene (reference sequence). CDR3 size: 14 residues. The CDR3 DNA is TGTGCCAGTAGCCTGACAGGACTGAACACTGAAGCTTTCTTT. Its protein is CASSLTGLNTEAFF.

This sequence joins TRBV7-6 and TRBJ2-2, with 8 bases identical to TRBD1. The CDR3 totals 15 residues. The germline CDR1 and CDR2 sequences are SGHVS and FNYEAQ. The ends lost 3 bases at V and 2 bases at J; junction bases unmatched: 2. CDR3 region: CASSFTGGNTGELFF. The CDR3 region has the DNA TGTGCCAGCAGCTTCACAGGGGGAAACACCGGGGAGCTGTTTTTT.

This rearrangement joins TRBV7-3 to TRBJ2-7, with D possibly matching TRBD1 (6 bases). CDR1 is SGHTA and CDR2 is FQGTGA in the germline V gene. Trimming shortened V by 3 bases and J by 4 bases, and 16 bases separated the two germline ends. The CDR3 extends over 15 amino acids. CDR3 coding DNA: TGTGCCAGCAGCTTCATTGGGGGCGCCGGTTACGAGCAGTACTTC. Translated: CASSFIGGAGYEQYF.

This chain connects TRBV19 to TRBJ1-5; 7 bases align to TRBD1. CDR1 LNHDA and CDR2 SQIVND come from the germline V gene (reference sequence). The CDR3 extends over 13 amino acids. V was clipped by 5 bases and J by 7 bases; unmatched bases: 5. The CDR3 loop reads CASSPGQTQPQHF. In DNA form, the CDR3 reads TGTGCCAGTAGTCCGGGACAGACGCAGCCCCAGCATTTT.

The chain uses TRBV4-2 and TRBJ2-5, with 8 bases matching TRBD2. Germline V gene data show CDR1 as LGHNA and CDR2 as YNFKEQ. Trimming took 0 bases from V and 2 from J; bases not matched to a gene: 8. The CDR3 is made up of 17 amino acids. The CDR3 region is CASSQEEPGTRQETQYF. CDR3 DNA sequence: TGTGCCAGCAGCCAAGAAGAGCCCGGGACTAGGCAAGAGACCCAGTACTTC.

This clone has only one observation. The chain links TRBV5-4 to TRBJ1-2; D is possibly TRBD1 (6 bases). Germline values: CDR1 SGHNT, CDR2 YYREEE (reference sequence). The CDR3 length is 17 residues. Trimming pared 4 bases from V and 4 bases from J, leaving 23 bases between. The CDR3 DNA follows: TGTGCCAGCAGCGACCCTTCGAGGGGGTTAGGATCCTATGGCTACACCTTC. Translation gives CASSDPSRGLGSYGYTF.

This clone was observed a single time. The chain uses TRBV28 and TRBJ2-1; 15 positions agree with TRBD2. V gave up 6 bases and J gave up 12 bases; unmatched junction bases: 9. Germline V gives CDR1 MDHEN, CDR2 SYDVKM. The CDR3 extends over 15 amino acids. DNA for the CDR3: TGTGCCAGCAGGACGGGACTAGCGGGAGGAGCGAGGCAGTTCTTC. Translated, it gives CASRTGLAGGARQFF. Together with reference TRBV28 and TRBJ2-1, the CDR3 gives the full variable domain: DVKVTQSSRYLVKRTGEKVFLECVQDMDHENMFWYRQDPGLGLRLIYFSYDVKMKEKGDIPEGYSVSREKKERFSLILESASTNQTSMYLCASRTGLAGGARQFFGPGTRLTVL.